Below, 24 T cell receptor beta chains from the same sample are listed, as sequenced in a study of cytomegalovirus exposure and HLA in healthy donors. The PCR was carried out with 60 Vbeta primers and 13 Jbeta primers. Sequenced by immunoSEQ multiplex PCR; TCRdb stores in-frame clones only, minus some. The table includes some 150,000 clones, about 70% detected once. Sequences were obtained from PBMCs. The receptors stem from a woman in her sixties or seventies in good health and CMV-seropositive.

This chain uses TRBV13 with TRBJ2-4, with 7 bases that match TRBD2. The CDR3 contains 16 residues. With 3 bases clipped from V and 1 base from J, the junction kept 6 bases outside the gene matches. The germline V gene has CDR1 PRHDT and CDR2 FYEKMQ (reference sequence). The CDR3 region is CASSLGGRGAKNIQYF. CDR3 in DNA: TGTGCCAGCAGCTTGGGAGGGCGAGGGGCCAAAAACATTCAGTACTTC.

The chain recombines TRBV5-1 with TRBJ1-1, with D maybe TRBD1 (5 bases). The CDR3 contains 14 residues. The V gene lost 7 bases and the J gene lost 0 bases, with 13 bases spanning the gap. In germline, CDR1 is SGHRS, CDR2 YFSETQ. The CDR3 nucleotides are TGCGCCAGCGCCCTTCCAGGGTTGAACACTGAAGCTTTCTTT. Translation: CASALPGLNTEAFF.

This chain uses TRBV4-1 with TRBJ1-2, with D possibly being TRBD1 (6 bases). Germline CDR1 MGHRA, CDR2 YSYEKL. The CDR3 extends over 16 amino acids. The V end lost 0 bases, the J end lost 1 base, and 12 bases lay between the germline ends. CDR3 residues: CASSQDDRPINYGYTF. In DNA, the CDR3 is TGCGCCAGCAGCCAAGATGACAGGCCAATTAACTATGGCTACACCTTC.

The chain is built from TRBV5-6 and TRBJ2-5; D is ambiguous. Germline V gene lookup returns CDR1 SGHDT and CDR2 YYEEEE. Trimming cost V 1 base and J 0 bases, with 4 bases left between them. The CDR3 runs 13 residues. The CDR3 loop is CASSLRYQETQYF. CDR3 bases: TGTGCCAGCAGCTTGCGGTACCAAGAGACCCAGTACTTC. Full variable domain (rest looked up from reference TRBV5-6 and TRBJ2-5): DAGVTQSPTHLIKTRGQQVTLRCSPKSGHDTVSWYQQALGQGPQFIFQYYEEEERQRGNFPDRFSGHQFPNYSSELNVNALLLGDSALYLCASSLRYQETQYFGPGTRLLVL.

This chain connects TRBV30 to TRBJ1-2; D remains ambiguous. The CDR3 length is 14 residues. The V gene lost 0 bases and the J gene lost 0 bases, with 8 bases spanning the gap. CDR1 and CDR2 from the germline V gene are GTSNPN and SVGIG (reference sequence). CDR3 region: CAWSVRRSNYGYTF. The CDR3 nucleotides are TGTGCCTGGAGTGTACGGAGGTCTAACTATGGCTACACCTTC.

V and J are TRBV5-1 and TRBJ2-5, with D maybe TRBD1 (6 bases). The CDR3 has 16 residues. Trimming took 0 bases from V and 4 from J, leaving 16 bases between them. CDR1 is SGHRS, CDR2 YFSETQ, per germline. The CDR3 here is CASSLVGTKIGETQYF. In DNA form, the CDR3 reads TGCGCCAGCAGCTTGGTCGGGACAAAAATCGGAGAGACCCAGTACTTC.

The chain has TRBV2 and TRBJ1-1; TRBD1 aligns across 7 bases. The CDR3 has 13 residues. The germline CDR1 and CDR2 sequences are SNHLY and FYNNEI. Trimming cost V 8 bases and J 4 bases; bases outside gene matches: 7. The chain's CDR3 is CASDTGTVTEAFF. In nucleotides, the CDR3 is TGTGCCAGCGATACCGGGACAGTCACTGAAGCTTTCTTT.

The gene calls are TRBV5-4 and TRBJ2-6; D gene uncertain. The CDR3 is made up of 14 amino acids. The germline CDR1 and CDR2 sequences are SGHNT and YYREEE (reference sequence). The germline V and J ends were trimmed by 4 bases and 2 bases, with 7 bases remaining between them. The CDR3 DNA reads TGTGCCAGCAGCCCCGGTCCTGGGGCCAACGTCCTGACTTTC. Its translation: CASSPGPGANVLTF.

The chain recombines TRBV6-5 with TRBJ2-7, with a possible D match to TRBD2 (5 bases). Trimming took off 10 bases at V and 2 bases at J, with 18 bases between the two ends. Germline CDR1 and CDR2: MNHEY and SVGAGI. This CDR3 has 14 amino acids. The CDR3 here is CATTSRDVAYEQYF. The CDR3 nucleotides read TGTGCCACTACCTCACGGGATGTGGCCTACGAGCAGTACTTC.

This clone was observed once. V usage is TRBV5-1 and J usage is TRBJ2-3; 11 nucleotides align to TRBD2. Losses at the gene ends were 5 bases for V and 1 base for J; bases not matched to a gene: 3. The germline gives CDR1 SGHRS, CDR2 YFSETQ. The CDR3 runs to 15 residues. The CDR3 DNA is TGCGCCAGCAGAGCACTAGCGGGGGGCACAGATACGCAGTATTTT. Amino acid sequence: CASRALAGGTDTQYF.

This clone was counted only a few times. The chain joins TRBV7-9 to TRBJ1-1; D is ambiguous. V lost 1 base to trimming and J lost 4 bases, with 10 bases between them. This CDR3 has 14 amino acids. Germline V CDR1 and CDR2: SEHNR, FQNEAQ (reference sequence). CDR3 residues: CASSLGGAGTEAFF. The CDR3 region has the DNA TGTGCCAGCAGCTTAGGAGGAGCCGGCACTGAAGCTTTCTTT.

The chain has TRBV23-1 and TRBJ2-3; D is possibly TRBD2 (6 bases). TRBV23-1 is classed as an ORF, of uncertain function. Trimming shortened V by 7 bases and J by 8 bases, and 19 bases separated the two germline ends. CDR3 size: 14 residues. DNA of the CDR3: TGCGCCAGCATGCGACGGAGACCCGGGGGTACGCAGTATTTT. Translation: CASMRRRPGGTQYF.

CDR3 residues: CASSPSGGNRYTF. CDR3 bases: TGTGCCAGTAGTCCTTCCGGGGGTAACCGCTACACCTTC. The chain joins TRBV19 to TRBJ1-2; D may be TRBD1 (5 bases). The germline V and J ends were trimmed by 5 bases and 9 bases, with 16 bases remaining between them. This CDR3 contains 13 residues. Germline V CDR1 and CDR2: LNHDA, SQIVND (reference sequence).

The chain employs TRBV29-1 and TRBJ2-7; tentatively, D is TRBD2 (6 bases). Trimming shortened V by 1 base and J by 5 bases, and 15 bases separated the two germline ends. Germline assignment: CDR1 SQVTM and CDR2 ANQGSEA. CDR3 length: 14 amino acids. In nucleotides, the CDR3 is TGCAGCGTTGAAGGTTCCTGGGGAGGCAACGAGCAGTACTTC. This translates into CSVEGSWGGNEQYF.

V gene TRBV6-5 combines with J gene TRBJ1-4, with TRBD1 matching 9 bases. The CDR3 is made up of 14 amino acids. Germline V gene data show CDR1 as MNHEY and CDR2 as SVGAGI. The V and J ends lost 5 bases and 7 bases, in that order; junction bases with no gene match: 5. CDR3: CASSRQGVGEKLFF. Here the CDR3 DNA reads TGTGCCAGCAGTCGACAGGGGGTGGGTGAAAAACTGTTTTTT.

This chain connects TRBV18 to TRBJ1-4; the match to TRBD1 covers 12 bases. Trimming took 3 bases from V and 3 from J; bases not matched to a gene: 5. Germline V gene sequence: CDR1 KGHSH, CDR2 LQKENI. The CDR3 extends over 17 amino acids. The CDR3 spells CASSPPGQGASNEKLFF. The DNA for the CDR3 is TGTGCCAGCTCACCTCCGGGACAGGGGGCGTCTAATGAAAAACTGTTTTTT.

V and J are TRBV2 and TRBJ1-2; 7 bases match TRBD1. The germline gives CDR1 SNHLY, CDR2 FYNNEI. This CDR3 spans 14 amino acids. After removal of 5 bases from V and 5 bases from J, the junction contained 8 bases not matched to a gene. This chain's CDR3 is CASSLTTGNYGYTF. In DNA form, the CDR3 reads TGTGCCAGCAGTCTCACGACAGGGAATTATGGCTACACCTTC.

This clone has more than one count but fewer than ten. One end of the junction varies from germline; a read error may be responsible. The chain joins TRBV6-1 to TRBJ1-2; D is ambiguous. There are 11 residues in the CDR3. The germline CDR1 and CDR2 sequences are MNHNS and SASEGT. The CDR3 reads CASSENWSRVF. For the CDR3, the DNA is TGTGCCAGCAGTGAAAACTGGTCTCGGGTCTTC.

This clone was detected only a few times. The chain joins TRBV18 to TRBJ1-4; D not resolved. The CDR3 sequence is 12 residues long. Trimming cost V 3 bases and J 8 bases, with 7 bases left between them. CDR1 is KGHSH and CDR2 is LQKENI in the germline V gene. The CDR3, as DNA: TGTGCCAGCTCACCGTCCGAGGAAAAACTGTTTTTT. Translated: CASSPSEEKLFF.

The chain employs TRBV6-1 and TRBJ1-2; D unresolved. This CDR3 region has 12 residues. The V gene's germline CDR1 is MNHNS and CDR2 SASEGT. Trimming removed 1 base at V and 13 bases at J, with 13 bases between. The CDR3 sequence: CASSEGPFWPTF. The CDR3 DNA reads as TGTGCCAGCAGTGAAGGGCCTTTTTGGCCCACCTTC.

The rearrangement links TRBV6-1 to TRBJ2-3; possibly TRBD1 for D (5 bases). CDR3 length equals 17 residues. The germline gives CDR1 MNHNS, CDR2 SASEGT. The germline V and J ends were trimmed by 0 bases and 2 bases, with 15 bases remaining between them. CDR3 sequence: CASSEARRAGHTDTQYF. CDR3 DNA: TGTGCCAGCAGTGAAGCCCGCCGGGCAGGACACACAGATACGCAGTATTTT.

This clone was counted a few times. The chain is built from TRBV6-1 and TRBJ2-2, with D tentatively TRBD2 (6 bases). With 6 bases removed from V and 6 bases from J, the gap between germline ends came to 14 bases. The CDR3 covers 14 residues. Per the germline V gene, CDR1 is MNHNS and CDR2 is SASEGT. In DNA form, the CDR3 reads TGTGCCAGCAGGAGGGGCGGGATTGCCGGGGAGCTGTTTTTT. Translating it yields CASRRGGIAGELFF.

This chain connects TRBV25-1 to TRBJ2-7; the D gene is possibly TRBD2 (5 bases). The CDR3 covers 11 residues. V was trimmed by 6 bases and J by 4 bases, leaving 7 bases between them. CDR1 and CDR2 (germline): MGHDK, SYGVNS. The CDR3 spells CASRGGYEQYF. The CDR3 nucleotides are TGTGCCAGCAGGGGCGGGTACGAGCAGTACTTC.

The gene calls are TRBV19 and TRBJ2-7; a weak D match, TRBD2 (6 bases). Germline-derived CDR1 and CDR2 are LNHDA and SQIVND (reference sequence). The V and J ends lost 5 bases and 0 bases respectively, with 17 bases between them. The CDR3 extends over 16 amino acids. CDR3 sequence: CASSPQRTTSSYEQYF. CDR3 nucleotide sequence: TGTGCCAGTAGTCCGCAACGGACTACTAGCTCCTACGAGCAGTACTTC.